The sample holds a few counts of the clone carrying this TCR beta chain. Its antigen is unknown. The sample contains more than one DNA sequence encoding this CDR3. CDR3 size: 14 residues. The germline CDR1 and CDR2 sequences are SGHAT and FQDESV (reference sequence). With V trimmed by 6 bases and J by 9 bases, 7 bases remained unmatched. The record originates from a study of T cell responses to AZD1222 COVID-19 vaccine. Findings and caveats of the study: The donors showed a predominance of white British ancestry and of females, with possible underestimation of clonal diversity.

Profiled with immunoSEQ multiplex PCR; TCRdb holds only in-frame clones, not every one. This sample has about 120,000 clones; approximately 85% occur once, and the top ten carry 9% to 9.5%. This sequence originates from an adult in good health. The chain couples TRBV11-1 to TRBJ1-6; 8 bases match TRBD1. The sequences come from peripheral blood, collected on day 0 of AZD1222 vaccination. CDR3 amino acids: CASSPTGGTSPLHF. The CDR3 nucleotides read TGTGCCAGCAGTCCCACAGGGGGGACTTCACCCCTCCACTTT.